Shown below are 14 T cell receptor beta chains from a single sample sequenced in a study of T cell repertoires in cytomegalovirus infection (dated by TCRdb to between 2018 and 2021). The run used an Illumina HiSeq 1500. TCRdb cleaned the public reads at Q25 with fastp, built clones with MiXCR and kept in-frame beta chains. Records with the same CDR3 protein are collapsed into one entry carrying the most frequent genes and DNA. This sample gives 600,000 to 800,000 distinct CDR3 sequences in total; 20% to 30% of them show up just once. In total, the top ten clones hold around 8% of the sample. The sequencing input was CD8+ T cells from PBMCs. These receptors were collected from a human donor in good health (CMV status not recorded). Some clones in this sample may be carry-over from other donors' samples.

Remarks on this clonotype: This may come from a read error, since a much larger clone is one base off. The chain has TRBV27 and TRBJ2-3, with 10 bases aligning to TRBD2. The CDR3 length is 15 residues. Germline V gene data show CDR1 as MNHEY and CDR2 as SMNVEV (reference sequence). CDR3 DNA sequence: TGTGCCAACAGTTTTACAGCGGGGGGGACAGATACGCAGTATTTT. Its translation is CANSFTAGGTDTQYF.

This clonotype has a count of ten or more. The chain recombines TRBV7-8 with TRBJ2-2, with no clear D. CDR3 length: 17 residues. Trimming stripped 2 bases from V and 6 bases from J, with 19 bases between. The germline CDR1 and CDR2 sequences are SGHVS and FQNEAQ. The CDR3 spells CASSLYWSLERAGELFF. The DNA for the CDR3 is TGTGCCAGCAGCTTATACTGGTCCCTTGAAAGGGCCGGGGAGCTGTTTTTT.

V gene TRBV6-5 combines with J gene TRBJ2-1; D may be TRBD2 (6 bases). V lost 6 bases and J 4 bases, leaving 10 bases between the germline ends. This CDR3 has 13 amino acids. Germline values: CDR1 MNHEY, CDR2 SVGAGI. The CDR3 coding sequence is TGTGCCAGCAGAATAGCGGATTACAATGAGCAGTTCTTC. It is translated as CASRIADYNEQFF.

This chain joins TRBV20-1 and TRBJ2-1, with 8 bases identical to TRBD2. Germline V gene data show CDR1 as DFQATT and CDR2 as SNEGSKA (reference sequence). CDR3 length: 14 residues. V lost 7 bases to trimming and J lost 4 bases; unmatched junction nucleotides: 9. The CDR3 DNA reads TGCAGTGGAGCGTCGGGGGGGCCATACAATGAGCAGTTCTTC. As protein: CSGASGGPYNEQFF.

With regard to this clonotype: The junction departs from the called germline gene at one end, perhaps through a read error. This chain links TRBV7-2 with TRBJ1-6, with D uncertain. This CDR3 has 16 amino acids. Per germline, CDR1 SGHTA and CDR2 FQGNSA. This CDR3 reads CVSSRSSLGGYSPLHF. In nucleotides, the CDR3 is TGTGTCAGCAGCCGGAGTTCCCTCGGTGGGTATTCACCCCTCCACTTT.

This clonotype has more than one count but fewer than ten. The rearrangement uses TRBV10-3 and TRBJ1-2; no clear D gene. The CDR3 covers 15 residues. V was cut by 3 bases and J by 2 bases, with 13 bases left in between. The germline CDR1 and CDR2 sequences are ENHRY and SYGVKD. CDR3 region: CAISDSTDPNYGYTF. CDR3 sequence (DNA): TGTGCCATCAGTGATTCAACAGATCCCAACTATGGCTACACCTTC.

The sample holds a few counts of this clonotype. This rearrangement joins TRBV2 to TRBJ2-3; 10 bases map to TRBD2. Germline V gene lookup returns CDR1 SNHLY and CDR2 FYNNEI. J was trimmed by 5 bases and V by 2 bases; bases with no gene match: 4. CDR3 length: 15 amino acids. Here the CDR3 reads CASSEPAGGIDTQYF. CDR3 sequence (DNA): TGTGCCAGCAGTGAACCAGCGGGGGGGATAGATACGCAGTATTTT.

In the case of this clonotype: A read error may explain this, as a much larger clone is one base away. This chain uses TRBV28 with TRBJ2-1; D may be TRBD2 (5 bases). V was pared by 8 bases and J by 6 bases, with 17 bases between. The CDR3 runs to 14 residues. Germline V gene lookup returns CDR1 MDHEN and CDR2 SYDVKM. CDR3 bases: TGTGCCAGCGGTTCCCGGGGATACGGCAATGAGCAGTTCTTC. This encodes CASGSRGYGNEQFF.

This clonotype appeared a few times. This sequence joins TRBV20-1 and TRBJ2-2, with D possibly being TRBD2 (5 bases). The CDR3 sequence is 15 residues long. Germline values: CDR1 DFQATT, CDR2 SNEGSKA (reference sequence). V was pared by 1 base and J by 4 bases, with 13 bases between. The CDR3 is CSARGIYGVTGELFF. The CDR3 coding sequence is TGCAGTGCTAGAGGGATATACGGGGTCACCGGGGAGCTGTTTTTT.

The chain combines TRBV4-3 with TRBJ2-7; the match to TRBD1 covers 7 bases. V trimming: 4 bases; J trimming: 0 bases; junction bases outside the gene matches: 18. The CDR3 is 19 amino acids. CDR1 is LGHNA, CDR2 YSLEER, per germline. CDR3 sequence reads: CASSLLKKGQEFSSYEQYV. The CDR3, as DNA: TGCGCCAGCAGCCTGCTCAAAAAAGGACAGGAGTTCTCCTCCTACGAGCAGTACGTC.

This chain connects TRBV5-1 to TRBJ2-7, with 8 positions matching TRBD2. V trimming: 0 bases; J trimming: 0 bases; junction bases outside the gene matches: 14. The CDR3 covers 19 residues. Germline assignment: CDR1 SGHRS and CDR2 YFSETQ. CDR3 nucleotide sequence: TGCGCCAGCAGCTTGGACGGCGGGGGGCTATCAGGGAGCTCCTACGAGCAGTACTTC. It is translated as CASSLDGGGLSGSSYEQYF.

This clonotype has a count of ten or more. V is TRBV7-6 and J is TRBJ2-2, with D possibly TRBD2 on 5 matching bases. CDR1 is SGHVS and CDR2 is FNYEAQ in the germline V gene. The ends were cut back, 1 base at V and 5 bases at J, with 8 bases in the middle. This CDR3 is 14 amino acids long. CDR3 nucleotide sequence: TGTGCCAGCAGCTTAGAGGAGGTTACCGGGGAGCTGTTTTTT. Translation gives CASSLEEVTGELFF.

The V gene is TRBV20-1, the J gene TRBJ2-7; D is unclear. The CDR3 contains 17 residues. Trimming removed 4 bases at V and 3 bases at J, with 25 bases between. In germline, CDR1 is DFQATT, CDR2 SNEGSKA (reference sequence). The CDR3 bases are TGCAGTGCTACAGTGCGATTAGGAAGAAGGGATCACTACGAGCAGTACTTC. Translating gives CSATVRLGRRDHYEQYF.

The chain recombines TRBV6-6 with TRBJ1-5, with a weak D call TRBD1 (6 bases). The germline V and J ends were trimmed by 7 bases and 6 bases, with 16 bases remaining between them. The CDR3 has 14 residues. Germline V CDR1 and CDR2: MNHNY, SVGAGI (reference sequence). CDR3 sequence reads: CASTPGGGSQPQHF. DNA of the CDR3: TGTGCCAGCACCCCCGGAGGGGGGTCTCAGCCCCAGCATTTT.